This is a list of T cell receptor beta chains from one sample in a study of identical twins. TCRdb fed the 5' RACE reads into MiXCR, producing one record per CDR3 protein. Found here are about 890,000 distinct CDR3 sequences, approximately 13% of them singletons; the top ten hold 1.5% to 2%. The same specimen was also included in a second study, on yellow fever vaccine responses in identical twins.

Sequenced input: PBMCs. The origin of the receptors is a woman between 18 and 30 years old in good health. Both conserved end residues are part of each CDR3. A D gene is named only where the DNA matches it firmly. Only some rows state a clone size, as once, few, many or a class for expanded clones.

J gene: TRBJ2-5
V gene: TRBV12-3/TRBV12-4
clone size: NA
D gene: NA
CDR3 protein: CASSLQGGILSTQYF
CDR3 DNA: TGTGCCAGCAGTTTACAGGGGGGTATTTTATCGACCCAGTACTTC

J gene: TRBJ2-2
V gene: TRBV24-1
clone size: NA
D gene: NA
CDR3 protein: CATGLGGGNTGELFF
CDR3 DNA: TGTGCCACCGGACTTGGGGGAGGAAACACCGGGGAGCTGTTTTTT

J gene: TRBJ2-2
V gene: TRBV2
clone size: few
D gene: NA
CDR3 protein: CASNYVDTGELFF
CDR3 DNA: TGTGCCAGCAATTACGTGGACACCGGGGAGCTGTTTTTT

J gene: TRBJ2-1
V gene: TRBV6-5
clone size: NA
D gene: NA
CDR3 protein: CASSYGIANEQFF
CDR3 DNA: TGTGCCAGCAGTTACGGTATCGCTAATGAGCAGTTCTTC

J gene: TRBJ2-2
V gene: TRBV12-3/TRBV12-4
clone size: many
D gene: NA
CDR3 protein: CASSLMDPFARNTGELFF
CDR3 DNA: TGTGCCAGCAGCTTAATGGACCCATTCGCCAGGAACACCGGGGAGCTGTTTTTT

J gene: TRBJ1-2
V gene: TRBV2
clone size: few
D gene: TRBD1
CDR3 protein: CASRVGTGYNYGYTF
CDR3 DNA: TGTGCCAGCAGAGTCGGGACAGGGTACAACTATGGCTACACCTTC

J gene: TRBJ1-2
V gene: TRBV12-3/TRBV12-4
clone size: many
D gene: NA
CDR3 protein: CASSGWDYGYTF
CDR3 DNA: TGTGCCAGCAGTGGATGGGATTATGGCTACACCTTC

J gene: TRBJ2-1
V gene: TRBV9
clone size: few
D gene: NA
CDR3 protein: CASSYEGHLYNEQFF
CDR3 DNA: TGTGCCAGCAGCTACGAGGGACACCTCTACAATGAGCAGTTCTTC

J gene: TRBJ2-1
V gene: TRBV20-1
clone size: few
D gene: TRBD2
CDR3 protein: CSASFTSGSSYNEQFF
CDR3 DNA: TGCAGTGCTAGTTTTACTAGCGGGAGCTCCTACAATGAGCAGTTCTTC

J gene: TRBJ1-4
V gene: TRBV12-3/TRBV12-4
clone size: NA
D gene: TRBD1
CDR3 protein: CASRGGTGATNEKLFF
CDR3 DNA: TGTGCCAGCAGAGGGGGGACAGGTGCAACTAATGAAAAACTGTTTTTT

J gene: TRBJ2-3
V gene: TRBV7-2
clone size: few
D gene: NA
CDR3 protein: CASSRTGLLSTDTQYF
CDR3 DNA: TGTGCCAGCAGCCGTACTGGCCTACTGAGCACAGATACGCAGTATTTT

J gene: TRBJ2-1
V gene: TRBV14
clone size: NA
D gene: NA
CDR3 protein: CASSQLAAYNEQFF
CDR3 DNA: TGTGCCAGCAGCCAGTTAGCTGCCTACAATGAGCAGTTCTTC